The 18 T cell receptor beta chains below were found in one sample sequenced in a study of CD8 T cells in Susac syndrome. Random-hexamer reverse transcription was applied to about 0.5 to 1 ug RNA. In TCRdb, the immunoSEQ multiplex PCR reads were re-called with MiXCR into one record per CDR3 protein. The sample comprises roughly 80,000 distinct CDR3 sequences, approximately 95% of which are singletons, and approximately 0.49% rests with the top ten. The material sequenced was CD8+ T cells from PBMCs. The receptors here all came from a human donor with Susac syndrome.

The CDR3 is CSGDLLNEQFF. Here the CDR3 DNA reads TGCAGCGGAGACCTGCTCAATGAGCAGTTCTTC. J is TRBJ2-1 and V is TRBV29-1; no definite D call. The V and J ends lost 7 bases and 6 bases respectively, with 10 bases between them. CDR1 and CDR2 (germline): SQVTM, ANQGSEA. This CDR3 has 11 residues.

The V call is TRBV9, the J call TRBJ1-3; D uncertain. The CDR3 totals 11 residues. CDR1 is SGDLS and CDR2 is YYNGEE in the germline V gene. V dropped 7 bases and J dropped 4 bases, with 6 bases sitting between them. The CDR3 spells CASLGGNTIYF. DNA of the CDR3: TGTGCCAGCTTGGGAGGAAACACCATATATTTT.

The chain employs TRBV25-1 and TRBJ2-1; D uncertain. Trimming removed 3 bases from V and 2 bases from J, with 8 bases in between. This CDR3 region has 14 residues. Per the germline V gene, CDR1 is MGHDK and CDR2 is SYGVNS. CDR3 in amino acids: CASSEESAYNEQFF. In DNA form, the CDR3 reads TGTGCCAGCAGTGAGGAATCCGCCTACAATGAGCAGTTCTTC.

The chain employs TRBV27 and TRBJ2-3, with 10 bases identical to TRBD1. Germline CDR1 and CDR2: MNHEY and SMNVEV (reference sequence). Germline trimming cut 4 bases from V and 5 bases from J; bases unmatched to any gene: 6. This CDR3 is 15 amino acids long. The CDR3 protein is CASSSRQGAVDTQYF. In DNA, the CDR3 is TGTGCCAGCAGTTCACGACAGGGGGCCGTAGATACGCAGTATTTT.

The chain carries TRBV7-9 and TRBJ1-2; D is perhaps TRBD1 (5 bases). Trimming stripped 4 bases from V and 0 bases from J, with 15 bases between. Germline loops: CDR1 SEHNR, CDR2 FQNEAQ (reference sequence). CDR3 length: 16 amino acids. The CDR3 DNA sequence: TGTGCCAGCAGCTCTACAGGAGCCAAGTCTAACTATGGCTACACCTTC. It codes for CASSSTGAKSNYGYTF.

The chain has TRBV2 and TRBJ2-2; D remains unclear. V lost 3 bases to trimming and J lost 0 bases, with 11 bases between them. The germline gives CDR1 SNHLY, CDR2 FYNNEI. This CDR3 contains 16 residues. This CDR3 is CASSDIPWANTGELFF. CDR3 in DNA: TGTGCCAGCAGTGACATACCTTGGGCGAACACCGGGGAGCTGTTTTTT.

The V gene is TRBV12-3 or TRBV12-4, the J gene TRBJ2-7, with TRBD1 as a possible D gene (6 bases). Trimming stripped 3 bases from V and 4 bases from J, with 13 bases between. The CDR3 contains 14 residues. CDR3 nucleotide sequence: TGTGCCAGCAGTTTCCTAGGGGGATGGTACGAGCAGTACTTC. Translating gives CASSFLGGWYEQYF.

The gene calls are TRBV27 and TRBJ1-1; D remains ambiguous. The CDR3 is 13 amino acids. Germline CDR1 is MNHEY and CDR2 is SMNVEV (reference sequence). The V end lost 4 bases, the J end lost 5 bases, and 11 bases lay between the germline ends. The CDR3 nucleotides are TGTGCCAGCAGTTGGAGAGGGTCGACTGAAGCTTTCTTT. It is translated as CASSWRGSTEAFF.

The chain is built from TRBV20-1 and TRBJ2-2; D remains ambiguous. V lost 3 bases and J 0 bases, leaving 14 bases between the germline ends. The CDR3 sequence is 16 residues long. CDR1 and CDR2 from the germline V gene are DFQATT and SNEGSKA (reference sequence). CDR3 sequence (DNA): TGCAGTGCTAGGGACCGAAAAGCGACGAACACCGGGGAGCTGTTTTTT. Translated, it gives CSARDRKATNTGELFF.

The chain couples TRBV10-3 to TRBJ2-6; D is possibly TRBD2 (5 bases). This CDR3 is 16 amino acids long. CDR1 and CDR2 (germline): ENHRY, SYGVKD. Trimming shortened V by 6 bases and J by 1 base, and 13 bases separated the two germline ends. This chain's CDR3 is CAISPPLASGANVLTF. The CDR3 bases are TGTGCCATCAGCCCCCCTTTAGCGTCTGGGGCCAACGTCCTGACTTTC.

V is TRBV12-3 or TRBV12-4 and J is TRBJ2-5, with a weak D call TRBD2 (6 bases). The CDR3 totals 14 residues. The V end was cut by 10 bases, the J end by 2 bases, with 17 bases between. The CDR3: CATGFRGSQETQYF. The CDR3 DNA sequence: TGTGCCACCGGATTCCGGGGGTCTCAAGAGACCCAGTACTTC.

J is TRBJ2-3 and V is TRBV2; a weak D match, TRBD1 (6 bases). V lost 8 bases and J lost 1, with 10 bases in between. This CDR3 has 13 amino acids. CDR1 and CDR2 from the germline V gene are SNHLY and FYNNEI. CDR3 protein: CASGQWGTDTQYF. The CDR3 coding sequence is TGTGCCAGCGGACAGTGGGGCACAGATACGCAGTATTTT.

This clonotype came up once. The chain employs TRBV2 and TRBJ2-7; D unresolved. The CDR3 loop spans 12 amino acids. The germline V gene has CDR1 SNHLY and CDR2 FYNNEI. The germline V and J ends were trimmed by 5 bases and 7 bases, with 12 bases remaining between them. The CDR3 DNA reads TGTGCCAGCAGTTACAGCTATTGGGAGCAGTACTTC. It encodes CASSYSYWEQYF.

The rearrangement joins TRBV20-1 to TRBJ1-5; 7 bases are a match to TRBD1. The CDR3 has 15 residues. Germline trimming cut 4 bases from V and 5 bases from J; bases unmatched to any gene: 11. Germline V lookup: CDR1 DFQATT, CDR2 SNEGSKA (reference sequence). The DNA for the CDR3 is TGCAGTGCTAAAGACAGGGATGGGAAGCATCAGCCCCAGCATTTT. Translating gives CSAKDRDGKHQPQHF.

The gene calls are TRBV6-5 and TRBJ2-3; 9 bases align to TRBD2. The V segment lost 6 bases and the J segment 6 bases; nucleotides outside the gene matches: 10. The V gene's germline CDR1 is MNHEY and CDR2 SVGAGI. The CDR3 consists of 15 residues. For the CDR3, the DNA is TGTGCCAGCAGCCGACTAGCGGCCGCCGAGGATACGCAGTATTTT. It translates to CASSRLAAAEDTQYF.

The gene calls are TRBV7-9 and TRBJ1-4; no definite D call. This CDR3 comprises 13 residues. Germline V gene data show CDR1 as SEHNR and CDR2 as FQNEAQ (reference sequence). The V end lost 2 bases, the J end lost 1 base, and 2 bases lay between the germline ends. The CDR3: CASSLRTNEKLFF. CDR3 nucleotides: TGTGCCAGCAGCTTAAGAACTAATGAAAAACTGTTTTTT.

The genes are TRBV9 and TRBJ1-1; D might be TRBD1 (5 bases). From germline, CDR1 is SGDLS and CDR2 YYNGEE. V lost 0 bases and J 0 bases, leaving 6 bases between the germline ends. CDR3 size: 14 residues. The CDR3 protein is CASSVDRLNTEAFF. Written as DNA, the CDR3 is TGTGCCAGCAGCGTAGACAGGTTGAACACTGAAGCTTTCTTT. Filled out from reference TRBV9 and TRBJ1-1, the complete variable domain reads DSGVTQTPKHLITATGQRVTLRCSPRSGDLSVYWYQQSLDQGLQFLIQYYNGEERAKGNILERFSAQQFPDLHSELNLSSLELGDSALYFCASSVDRLNTEAFFGQGTRLTVV.

The chain links TRBV7-6 to TRBJ2-5; no firm D call. In germline, CDR1 is SGHVS, CDR2 FNYEAQ. V was pared by 6 bases and J by 3 bases, with 14 bases between. The CDR3 consists of 14 residues. DNA of the CDR3: TGTGCCAGCAGGGTGGGCGGCATGGAAGAGACCCAGTACTTC. This gives the protein CASRVGGMEETQYF.